This T cell receptor (beta chain) was sequenced in a study of HIV-infected patients and healthy controls (dated by TCRdb to the mid-2010s). For the study in its entirety: Whether deep TCR repertoire sequencing of small blood samples from HIV patients could capture immune perturbation and reconstitution was tested in the study. General study outcomes and caveats: Alpha-chain CDR3s from MAIT cells appeared at high frequency in healthy controls but were severely depleted in HIV+ repertoires. Processing included only sixteen HIV-infected individuals, and this was regarded by the authors as a major limit on how widely the findings apply. During therapy, HIV-associated CDR3s significantly decreased in frequency, while CMV-associated CDR3s did not change significantly, though most became more frequent. Alpha-beta chain pairing was not determined in the samples. Comparisons were complicated by unequal numbers of distinct sequences between patients and controls, and rare events from HIV-infected data were overweighted by size-matching. The dynamics of distinct T-cell subpopulations could not be separated, and sequencing depth was restricted, because whole blood was used. Mean usage differed significantly between HIV-infected patients and controls for eight alpha and eight beta V genes. In size-matched repertoire data, the apparent post-therapy recovery of the Gini index in HIV-infected patients was not replicated. Slight age and sex profile differences between the study cohorts did not explain the observed diversity differences. HIV-infected repertoires showed significantly elevated mean Gini indices relative to controls, which possibly reflects oligoclonality. Compared with untreated HIV+ repertoires, healthy control repertoires had roughly threefold more distinct CDR3s and a higher Shannon diversity. In the study, no determination of donor HLA types was made. Healthy controls shared more CDR3s between individuals than HIV+ patients, by Jaccard index and by count of highly shared sequences.

The germline V gene provides CDR1 SNHLY and CDR2 FYNNEI. Counted from cysteine to phenylalanine, this CDR3 has 14 amino acids. The sequence is cut down to CDR3 DNA, 42 bases in frame from base 1. Unmatched junction bases come to 8, with V trimmed by 7 bases and J by 4 bases. Whole blood was used without cell fractionation, so the repertoire reflected all unsorted peripheral T cells. Ten uninfected healthy donors were sampled as controls, and about 40% of these ten donors were sampled twice about 3 months apart. For RNA extraction, about 2.7 ml of peripheral blood was collected into Tempus tubes. Residual genomic DNA was removed with the TURBO-DNase kit and globin mRNA was depleted with GLOBINclear. Using SuperScript III with primers targeting the alpha and beta constant regions, around 530 ng of RNA was reverse transcribed. Alpha and beta chain libraries were generated separately via chain-specific third strand synthesis with multiplexing indices. To avoid primer bias, the protocol used one single primer pair to amplify every rearrangement within a chain, and the protocol also attached molecular barcodes to each cDNA molecule. Purified cDNA was ligated with T4 RNA Ligase 1 onto a 5' RACE adapter bearing a random hexamer and the SP2 sequencing primer site. Second strand synthesis was performed with Phusion polymerase and primed from the SP2 site, and slow temperature ramps were applied to favor optimal annealing. Joined together, two random hexamer sequences that had both been added before amplification formed the 12-nucleotide barcode of each molecule. An amplification PCR of 20 to 25 cycles with P5s and P7 primers came after a short first PCR that had added P5 and P7 adapter elements plus a second index. The libraries went through approximately 25 PCR cycles in total, were quantified on a Qubit, were sized on a Bioanalyzer, and were diluted to around 3.7 nM. The normalized libraries were sequenced on an Illumina MiSeq using 2 x 250 paired-end kits. Into about 10 ul Tris-Cl, the reverse transcription reactions were eluted following cleanup on MinElute columns. Adapter ligations were incubated for 23 hours at 16 degrees C and subsequently purified with AMPure XP beads at a 1:1 ratio. The study's processing was this. Demultiplexed FASTQ files were processed with a modified Decombinator that output V, J, insert and barcode information. Sequences sharing a barcode but differing from the dominant sequence were discarded as errors, and barcodes clustered at Levenshtein distance 3 were counted to estimate original cDNA molecules. The R packages ineq, vegan, igraph and RCytoscape were used for downstream analyses, with IMGT nomenclature and CDR3 definitions applied. To avoid skew from clonal expansion, each TCR was counted once, and V gene usage was computed over distinct sequences. Similarity networks connected unique CDR3 amino acid sequences within a donor whenever two sequences differed by a single Levenshtein edit. Published HIV-specific CDR3s (about 100 alpha, several hundred beta) and CMV-specific CDR3s (approximately 13 alpha, about 260 beta) were assembled and queried against the repertoires. It was shown by random subsampling to size-matched repertoires that the decreased diversity of patients was not caused by their lower sequence numbers. TCRdb cleaned the public reads at Q25 with fastp, built clones with MiXCR and kept in-frame beta chains. Records with the same CDR3 protein are collapsed into one entry carrying the most frequent genes and DNA. The V and J calls reflect TCRdb's pipeline rather than the authors' work. Counted in this sample were some 19,000 distinct CDR3 sequences; 10% of them appeared once. The ten largest clones add up to more than 2.5% of the sample.

This clonotype was seen ten or more times. The antigen this receptor binds is unknown. Base qualities are missing; no much larger clone stands one base away. The chain links TRBV2 with TRBJ1-1; 8 middle bases align to TRBD1. What was sequenced was blood. The receptor was isolated from an adult in good health. CDR3 protein: CASNERQGSTEAFF. The nucleotide sequence reads as follows: TGTGCCAGCAACGAACGACAGGGGAGCACTGAAGCTTTCTTT.